This T cell receptor beta chain comes out of a study of cytomegalovirus exposure and HLA in healthy donors. Findings of the study overall: Generally TCR sequences proved uncommon, though certain public TCRs appeared in numerous donors. TCR clusters originating in the first cohort tended to co-occur in the 120 validation repertoires, according to a later analysis. Among TCR beta chains, those listed as cytomegalovirus-associated numbered around 160.

Method: immunoSEQ multiplex PCR; TCRdb's copy keeps in-frame clones and lacks some. The data hold 50,000 to 65,000 clones, with over 90% observed a single time. This clone was found once. Its target is unknown. The CDR3 runs to 15 residues. With 6 bases removed from V and 4 bases from J, the gap between germline ends came to 16 bases. Per germline, CDR1 MNHEY and CDR2 SVGAGI. The TCR originated in a woman aged 18-35 years in good health and CMV-seropositive. Sequenced material: PBMCs. This chain links TRBV6-5 with TRBJ1-5; a possible D gene is TRBD1 (6 bases). The CDR3 loop is CASSLNRGGNQPQHF. The DNA of the CDR3 is TGTGCCAGCAGCCTCAATCGAGGGGGAAATCAGCCCCAGCATTTT.